The present T cell receptor beta chain was sequenced within a study of blood T cell repertoires in COVID-19. Study at large: Italy, Spain and the United States were the sources of the convalescent and acute COVID-19 samples.

Produced via immunoSEQ multiplex PCR; TCRdb's table is partial and in-frame only. Here the sample spans approximately 54,000 clones, around nine tenths being singletons. In germline, CDR1 is SGHDT, CDR2 YYEEEE. The CDR3 consists of 17 residues. J was trimmed by 0 bases and V by 3 bases; bases with no gene match: 5. The clonotype comes from a man aged 50 to 59 with acute or convalescent COVID-19. The sequenced sample was peripheral blood. The chain has TRBV5-6 and TRBJ2-7; TRBD2 aligns across 14 bases. This chain's CDR3 is CASSSGLAGASSYEQYF. CDR3 DNA: TGTGCCAGCAGCTCGGGACTAGCGGGAGCCAGCTCCTACGAGCAGTACTTC. Based on the CDR3 plus reference TRBV5-6 and TRBJ2-7, the full variable domain is DAGVTQSPTHLIKTRGQQVTLRCSPKSGHDTVSWYQQALGQGPQFIFQYYEEEERQRGNFPDRFSGHQFPNYSSELNVNALLLGDSALYLCASSSGLAGASSYEQYFGPGTRLTVT.